This is a list of T cell receptor beta chains from one sample in a study of cytomegalovirus exposure and HLA in healthy donors. Sequenced by immunoSEQ multiplex PCR; TCRdb stores in-frame clones only, minus some. The top ten hold over 9.5% of the sample, which has about 140,000 clones, more than 60% seen once. The sequenced sample was PBMCs. All receptors derive from a man aged 25 to 40 in good health and CMV-seropositive. The CDR3 runs from the conserved cysteine through the conserved F or W. The order of the fields is V gene, J gene, D gene, clone size, CDR3 protein, CDR3 DNA. A D gene is named only where the DNA matches it firmly. Size values are once, few and many counts, or a class for expanded clones, and some rows have none.

>TRBV5-1|TRBJ2-5|.|once
CASTSNGLARGGETQYF
TGCGCCAGCACCTCCAACGGTCTAGCGCGGGGTGGCGAGACCCAGTACTTC
>TRBV7-9|TRBJ2-1|.|.
CASSFLRDEQFF
TGTGCCAGCAGCTTCCTCCGTGATGAGCAGTTCTTC
>TRBV18|TRBJ2-5|.|.
CASSPRQGSETQYF
TGTGCCAGCTCACCTCGGCAGGGTTCAGAGACCCAGTACTTC
>TRBV28|TRBJ1-1|.|.
CASSFDRGERTEAFF
TGTGCCAGCAGCTTCGACAGAGGTGAAAGAACTGAAGCTTTCTTT
>TRBV4-2|TRBJ1-2|.|few
CASSPTLEAYGYTF
TGTGCCAGCAGCCCTACCCTCGAGGCTTATGGCTACACCTTC
>TRBV11-3|TRBJ2-5|.|.
CASRSPAGPETQYF
TGTGCCAGCAGGAGTCCCGCGGGCCCCGAGACCCAGTACTTC
>TRBV18|TRBJ2-7|TRBD1|.
CASSPGQGGEQYF
TGTGCCAGCTCACCGGGACAGGGGGGCGAGCAGTACTTC
>TRBV4-1|TRBJ2-7|.|.
CASSQSGFLSSEQYF
TGCGCCAGCAGCCAATCGGGGTTTCTAAGCTCCGAGCAGTACTTC
>TRBV30|TRBJ2-5|TRBD2|.
CAFDSGTNQETQYF
TGTGCCTTCGATTCGGGGACTAACCAAGAGACCCAGTACTTC
>TRBV11-2|TRBJ1-1|TRBD1|.
CASSSQGAHTEAFF
TGTGCCAGCAGCTCACAGGGGGCCCACACTGAAGCTTTCTTT
>TRBV30|TRBJ1-6|.|.
CAWSTSYYNSPLHF
TGTGCCTGGAGTACCAGTTACTATAATTCACCCCTCCACTTT
>TRBV9|TRBJ1-4|.|.
CASSVEGGGGLFF
TGTGCCAGCAGCGTAGAAGGAGGCGGCGGACTGTTTTTT
>TRBV7-8|TRBJ2-3|TRBD2|once
CASSLARWGREGDYTQYF
TGTGCCAGCAGCTTAGCGCGATGGGGGCGGGAGGGGGATTATACGCAGTATTTT
>TRBV30|TRBJ1-2|TRBD1|.
CAWGQGLGSGYTF
TGTGCCTGGGGACAGGGCTTGGGATCCGGCTACACCTTC
>TRBV7-2|TRBJ2-1|TRBD2|few
CASSLKLAGRYNEQFF
TGTGCCAGCAGCTTAAAACTAGCGGGCCGCTACAATGAGCAGTTCTTC
>TRBV30|TRBJ2-5|.|.
CAWVKPSEKETQYF
TGTGCCTGGGTGAAACCTAGCGAGAAAGAGACCCAGTACTTC
>TRBV4-1|TRBJ2-7|.|.
CASSQDQGNEQYF
TGCGCCAGCAGCCAGGACCAGGGCAACGAGCAGTACTTC
>TRBV7-2|TRBJ2-7|TRBD1|.
CASSPWTGGYEQYF
TGTGCCAGCAGCCCGTGGACAGGGGGCTACGAGCAGTACTTC
>TRBV6-1|TRBJ1-1|TRBD1|few
CASSEIRGIGTEAFF
TGTGCCAGCAGTGAAATCAGGGGGATTGGCACTGAAGCTTTCTTT
>TRBV6-1|TRBJ2-5|.|.
CASRSGGPQETQYF
TGTGCCAGCAGGTCTGGAGGGCCTCAAGAGACCCAGTACTTC
>TRBV6-6|TRBJ2-7|.|.
CATRDNTYEQYF
TGTGCCACCCGGGACAACACCTACGAGCAGTACTTC
>TRBV5-1|TRBJ2-7|TRBD1|.
CASSAGTGTYEQYF
TGCGCCAGCAGCGCCGGGACAGGGACTTACGAGCAGTACTTC
>TRBV11-2|TRBJ2-1|TRBD1|.
CASSLVWGQGNEQFF
TGTGCCAGCAGCTTAGTATGGGGACAGGGTAATGAGCAGTTCTTC
>TRBV5-1|TRBJ2-1|.|once
CASSSGLREQFF
TGCGCCAGCAGCTCCGGACTACGTGAGCAGTTCTTC
>TRBV10-1|TRBJ2-7|.|.
CASSERGSYEQYF
TGCGCCAGCAGTGAGAGGGGGTCCTACGAGCAGTACTTC
>TRBV5-6|TRBJ1-1|.|.
CASSYAFSDTEAFF
TGTGCCAGCAGCTACGCCTTCAGTGACACTGAAGCTTTCTTT
>TRBV18|TRBJ2-7|.|.
CASSYSRLSYEQYF
TGTGCCAGCTCATACTCACGACTCAGCTACGAGCAGTACTTC
>TRBV5-1|TRBJ2-7|TRBD1|.
CASSLVGQGAGEQYF
TGCGCCAGCAGCTTGGTGGGACAGGGGGCGGGGGAGCAGTACTTC
>TRBV15|TRBJ2-7|.|.
CATSRGKNYEQYF
TGTGCCACCAGCAGAGGGAAGAACTACGAGCAGTACTTC
>TRBV28|TRBJ1-4|.|.
CASSFGGRQEKLFF
TGTGCCAGCAGTTTCGGGGGGCGACAAGAAAAACTGTTTTTT
>TRBV6-5|TRBJ1-6|.|few
CASSPESTYNSPLHF
TGTGCCAGCAGTCCGGAGAGTACCTATAATTCACCCCTCCACTTT
>TRBV21-1|TRBJ1-5|.|.
CASSSKPRDRGEQPQHF
TGTGCCAGCAGCTCCAAGCCCCGGGACAGGGGAGAGCAGCCCCAGCATTTT
>TRBV6-4|TRBJ2-3|TRBD2|.
CASSDRAGPSSDTQYF
TGTGCCAGCAGTGACAGAGCGGGGCCCTCTTCAGATACGCAGTATTTT
>TRBV30|TRBJ1-5|.|.
CAWSDTTENQPQHF
TGTGCCTGGAGTGATACTACTGAGAATCAGCCCCAGCATTTT
>TRBV2|TRBJ1-5|.|.
CASSENQGSNQPQHF
TGTGCCAGCAGTGAAAACCAGGGGTCCAATCAGCCCCAGCATTTT
>TRBV19|TRBJ1-3|TRBD1|.
CASSRLTGADSGNTIYF
TGTGCCAGTAGTCGACTGACAGGGGCCGACTCTGGAAACACCATATATTTT